Listed below are T cell receptor beta chains from one sample, sequenced in a study of tumor-infiltrating lymphocytes in primary liver carcinoma. TCRdb passed the multiplex PCR reads through MiXCR, listing each CDR3 protein once. The sample includes roughly 330,000 distinct CDR3 sequences, approximately 65% seen only once; the top ten take about 6.5%. The sample was peripheral blood. These receptor sequences come from a middle-aged man with primary liver carcinoma and hepatitis B virus infection. The CDR3 runs from the conserved cysteine through the conserved F or W. Fields, in order: V gene, J gene, clone size, D gene, CDR3 DNA, CDR3 protein. A D gene is named only where the DNA matches it firmly. The size field is filled for only some rows; it gives once, few, many or a size class.

TRBV29-1	TRBJ1-4	.	.	TGTTGCGTTGAAGCCTTCATCGGGGAAAAACTGTTTTTT	CCVEAFIGEKLFF
TRBV10-3	TRBJ2-2	few	.	TGTGCCATCAGTGTTGGACATGCTACGAACACCGGGGAGCTGTTTTTT	CAISVGHATNTGELFF
TRBV11-2	TRBJ1-5	.	TRBD1	TGTGCGAGCAGCGTCGGGACAGGGGGTCAGTCCCAGCATTTT	CASSVGTGGQSQHF
TRBV28	TRBJ2-1	.	.	TGTGCCAGCAGTTTGCTACTGCGCCAGAATGAGCAGTTCTTC	CASSLLLRQNEQFF
TRBV6-1	TRBJ2-6	few	.	TGTGCCAGCAGTGAAAGGGCAGGCCCCGGGGCCAACGTCCTGACTTTC	CASSERAGPGANVLTF
TRBV11-2	TRBJ2-7	.	.	TGTGTCAGCAGCCTAGATCGAAGGGAGCAGTACTTC	CVSSLDRREQYF
TRBV6-6	TRBJ1-1	.	.	TGTGCCAGCAGTTACGGGGGCAGGGATAGCACTGAAGCTTTCTTT	CASSYGGRDSTEAFF
TRBV4-1	TRBJ1-2	.	TRBD1	TGCGCCAGCAGCCAAGGAGTGGACAGGGGTTATGGCTACACCTTC	CASSQGVDRGYGYTF
TRBV11-2	TRBJ2-6	.	.	TGTGCCAGCAGTTTAGACGGGGAAGGGGCCAACGTCCTGACTTTC	CASSLDGEGANVLTF
TRBV6-6	TRBJ2-5	few	.	TGTGCCAGCAGCCCCCGGGTGTACGGGAGTGGAGAGACCCAGTACTTC	CASSPRVYGSGETQYF
TRBV11-2	TRBJ1-1	.	TRBD1	TGTGCCAGCAGCTCCGGACAGGGCCCGAACACTGAAGCTTTCTTT	CASSSGQGPNTEAFF